This T cell receptor beta chain emerged from a study of cytomegalovirus exposure and HLA in healthy donors. Across the whole study: Of the donors genotyped, several hundred in all, 75% to 90% fell in the Caucasian-associated ancestry cluster.

Primers: 60 Vbeta forward and 13 Jbeta reverse. Generated by immunoSEQ multiplex PCR, the TCRdb table keeps only in-frame clones and is missing some. This table has roughly 110,000 clones, around 64% appearing once. CDR1 and CDR2 from the germline V gene are ENHRY and SYGVKD. The CDR3 sequence is 13 residues long. V lost 8 bases and J lost 8, with 17 bases in between. Turning to this clone: What it binds is not known.

Study findings and constraints: By HLA locus, TCR association rates varied in a later analysis, with DRB1 showing the most and HLA-C the fewest. Cytomegalovirus status, reportedly, was diagnosed with high specificity and sensitivity by the classifier. The authors listed 150 to 200 TCR beta chains as cytomegalovirus-associated.

This chain joins TRBV10-3 and TRBJ2-3, with D possibly TRBD2 on 6 matching bases. The specimen was PBMCs. The TCR originated in a man aged 25 to 45 in good health and CMV-seropositive. The DNA of the CDR3 is TGTGCCATCCTGGAGGGTATTTCGGTTACGCAGTATTTT. Translating gives CAILEGISVTQYF.